This T cell receptor beta chain emerged from a study of cytomegalovirus exposure and HLA in healthy donors. General observations from the study: Reports indicate that TCR beta sequences accurately predicted the HLA-A and HLA-B alleles of most subjects. It was reported in a later analysis that an Asian-associated ancestry cluster showed fewer N-insertions than the roughly 670-donor mean. Later analysis associated a missense DCLRE1C variant with TCR beta V- and J-gene trimming. An analysis that came later showed most CMV-associated TCR beta chains appearing HLA-restricted.

Researchers ran the PCR with 60 Vbeta and 13 Jbeta primers. The method was immunoSEQ multiplex PCR; TCRdb's version includes in-frame clones alone and lacks a portion of them. The sample lists tens of thousands of clones; around 76% were seen once. On this clone itself: Its antigen is as yet unknown.

The germline V and J ends were trimmed by 1 base and 0 bases, with 11 bases remaining between them. The germline CDR1 and CDR2 sequences are LGHNA and YNFKEQ. The CDR3 has 16 residues. What was sequenced was PBMCs. The V and J genes are TRBV4-2 and TRBJ2-3, with unresolved D. This TCR derives from a man aged 18 to 30 in good health and CMV-seronegative. The CDR3 sequence is CASSQVSLLSTDTQYF. The CDR3 DNA is TGTGCCAGCAGCCAAGTCTCTCTACTAAGCACAGATACGCAGTATTTT.